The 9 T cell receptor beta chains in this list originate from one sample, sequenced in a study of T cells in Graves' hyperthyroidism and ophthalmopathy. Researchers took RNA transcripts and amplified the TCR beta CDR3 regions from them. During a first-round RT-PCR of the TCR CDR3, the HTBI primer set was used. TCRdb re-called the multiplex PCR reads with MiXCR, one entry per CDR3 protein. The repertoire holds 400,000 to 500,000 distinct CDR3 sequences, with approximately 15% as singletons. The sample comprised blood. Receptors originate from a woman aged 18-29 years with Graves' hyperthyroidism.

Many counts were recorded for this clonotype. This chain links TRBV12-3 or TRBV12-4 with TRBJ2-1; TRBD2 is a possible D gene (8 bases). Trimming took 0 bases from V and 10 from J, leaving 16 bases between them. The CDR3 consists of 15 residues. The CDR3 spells CASSLASGTAREQFF. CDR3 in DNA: TGTGCCAGCAGTTTAGCTAGCGGGACAGCTAGGGAGCAGTTCTTC.

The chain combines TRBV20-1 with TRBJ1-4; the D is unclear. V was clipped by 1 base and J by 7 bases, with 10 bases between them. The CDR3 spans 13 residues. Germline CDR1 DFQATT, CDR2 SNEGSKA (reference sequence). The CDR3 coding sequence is TGCAGTGCTAGAGGTGTGGGAGGTGAAAAACTGTTTTTT. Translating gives CSARGVGGEKLFF.

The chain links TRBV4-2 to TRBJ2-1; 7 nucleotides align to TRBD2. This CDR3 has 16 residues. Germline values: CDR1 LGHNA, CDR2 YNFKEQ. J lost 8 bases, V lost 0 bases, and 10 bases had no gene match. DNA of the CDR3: TGTGCCAGCAGCCAAGATCAAGCGGGACGCCGCGATGAGCAGTTCTTC. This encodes CASSQDQAGRRDEQFF.

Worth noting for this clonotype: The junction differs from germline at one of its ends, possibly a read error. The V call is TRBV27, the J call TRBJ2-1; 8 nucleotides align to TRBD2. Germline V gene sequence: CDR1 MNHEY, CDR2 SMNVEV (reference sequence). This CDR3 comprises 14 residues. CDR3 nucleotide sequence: TGTACCAGCAGTTCGGGAGGGCTGGGCAATGAGCAGTTCTTC. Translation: CTSSSGGLGNEQFF.

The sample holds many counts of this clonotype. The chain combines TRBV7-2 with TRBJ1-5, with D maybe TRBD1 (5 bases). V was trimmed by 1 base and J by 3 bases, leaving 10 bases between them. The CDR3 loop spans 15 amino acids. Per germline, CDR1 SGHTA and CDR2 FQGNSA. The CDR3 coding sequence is TGTGCCAGCAGCTTAGTCGGCGGGGCCAATCAGCCCCAGCATTTT. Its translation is CASSLVGGANQPQHF.

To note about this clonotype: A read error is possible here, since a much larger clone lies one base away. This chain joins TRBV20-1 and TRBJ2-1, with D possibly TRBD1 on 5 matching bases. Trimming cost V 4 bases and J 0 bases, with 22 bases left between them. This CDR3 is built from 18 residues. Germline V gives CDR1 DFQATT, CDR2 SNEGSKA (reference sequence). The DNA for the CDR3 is TGCAGTGCTATACCCGACAGCAGATTCGCGAGCTCCTACAATGAGCAGTTCTTC. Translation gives CSAIPDSRFASSYNEQFF.

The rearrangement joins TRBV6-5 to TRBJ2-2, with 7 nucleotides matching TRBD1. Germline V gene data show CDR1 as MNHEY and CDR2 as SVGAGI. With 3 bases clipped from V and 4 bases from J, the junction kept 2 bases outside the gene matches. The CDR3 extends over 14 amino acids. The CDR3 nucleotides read TGTGCCAGCAGTTATGGGACAGTCACCGGGGAGCTGTTTTTT. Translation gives CASSYGTVTGELFF.

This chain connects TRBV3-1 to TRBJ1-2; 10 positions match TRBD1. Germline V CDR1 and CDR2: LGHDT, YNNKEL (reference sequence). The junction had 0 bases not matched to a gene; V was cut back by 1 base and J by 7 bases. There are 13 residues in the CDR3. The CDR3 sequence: CASSQGTGGGYTF. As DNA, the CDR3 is TGTGCCAGCAGCCAAGGGACAGGGGGTGGCTACACCTTC.

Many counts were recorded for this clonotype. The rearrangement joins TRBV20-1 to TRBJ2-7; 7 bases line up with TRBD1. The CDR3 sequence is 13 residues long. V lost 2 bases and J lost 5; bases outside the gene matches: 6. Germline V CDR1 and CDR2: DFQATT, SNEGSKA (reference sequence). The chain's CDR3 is CSARFDRADEQYF. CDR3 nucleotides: TGCAGTGCTAGATTTGACAGGGCCGACGAGCAGTACTTC.